This record covers a single T cell receptor beta chain. Its cognate antigen has yet to be identified. The record has no base qualities; no much larger clone is one base away. Via the germline V gene, CDR1 is SGDLS and CDR2 YYNGEE. The CDR3 contains 15 residues, cysteine and phenylalanine counted. Just CDR3 DNA is preserved here, 45 bases in frame from base 1. V ends up 4 bases short and J 5 bases short, with an unmatched junction base count of 4. This entry belongs to a study of cytomegalovirus exposure and HLA in healthy donors (dated by TCRdb to 2016 to 2017). At the level of the whole study: According to a later analysis, one platform produced both the roughly 110 validation repertoires and the approximately 600 repertoires of the first cohort. The study aimed to test whether signatures of past pathogen exposure could be identified by cataloging public T cell receptors. Along with the approximately 700-subject first cohort, a separate validation cohort of over a hundred different subjects was used. To predict cytomegalovirus infection status, the study brought together high-throughput TCR immunosequencing, statistical association of individual TCRs with disease status, and machine learning. On the study overall, not on this receptor specifically: The study listed 164 TCR beta chains as associated with cytomegalovirus. The authors suggested that the approach could potentially be generalized to other disease states and immunological phenotypes. In vitro tests confirmed that three of the cytomegalovirus-associated TCR beta chains recognize cytomegalovirus antigens. A later analysis had no HLA typing for the validation cohort, so co-occurrence there was scored across all 130 or so repertoires. Subsequent analysis determined that TCRs grouped into clusters in the first cohort also showed a tendency toward co-occurrence across the roughly 110 validation repertoires, and roughly 95% of cluster scores exceeded 0. Across donors, most TCR sequences were observed very rarely, whereas some public TCRs were present in many individuals. The classifier was reported to diagnose cytomegalovirus status with high specificity and sensitivity in both the original cohort and the validation cohort.

Donors formed part of the validation cohort, which comprised 120 subjects and was distinct from the first cohort of fewer than 750 subjects. Library method: the immunoSEQ multiplex PCR assay. On the study's bioinformatics: To diagnose cytomegalovirus status from the catalog of TCR beta chain sequences, a statistical classification framework was built. TCRdb mirrors the immuneACCESS table, restricted to in-frame sequences. Some clones are absent from its copies; in checked studies, under half trace to an unresolved V gene, and the reason for the others is unknown. V and J calls and clone size are those listed in that table; D and trimming were worked out from the DNA. The sample table records roughly 95,000 clones; 85% of these occur just once. The ten top clones hold approximately 20% of the sample.

The specimen sequenced was PBMCs. This receptor was taken from a man in his late teens or twenties in good health and CMV-seropositive. Recombination connected TRBV9 to TRBJ2-2, and 11 junctional nucleotides match TRBD2. The CDR3 reads CASSPRLAGTGELFF. The nucleotide sequence is TGTGCCAGCAGCCCACGACTAGCGGGAACCGGGGAGCTGTTTTTT.